This TCR beta chain is drawn from a study of shared clonotypes between healthy human individuals. Study results and limitations: Clonotypes that were shared across a handful of donors made up around 5.5% of naive CD4 clonotypes. Shared clonotypes across all four donors exceeded non-shared ones in generation probability.

Comments on this clone: Its specificity is not known. This same CDR3 is encoded by further DNA sequences in the sample.

Germline CDR1 is MNHNY and CDR2 is SVGAGI (reference sequence). The CDR3 consists of 14 residues. V shed 5 bases and J 4 bases; nucleotides not matched to a gene: 7. TCRdb's table, derived via immunoSEQ multiplex PCR, lists solely in-frame clones and lacks some. The repertoire holds 2 million to 2.5 million clones, 90% to 97% seen once, with 0.13% in the top ten. The donors, all of them Caucasian adults, lived in Nashville, Tennessee. The V call is TRBV6-6, the J call TRBJ2-5, with 7 bases that match TRBD2. This receptor was taken from a man between 18 and 29 years old in good health. The specimen sequenced was naive CD4+ T cells sorted from blood. Subset specified: CD45RA+ positively selected. In nucleotides, the CDR3 is TGTGCCAGCAGTCCCACTGGGGGGGGAGAGACCCAGTACTTC. Translated, it gives CASSPTGGGETQYF.